Below, 20 T cell receptor beta chains from the same sample are listed, as sequenced in a study of T cells in women clearing cervical HPV infection. TCRdb keeps only in-frame clones here, not all; method: immunoSEQ multiplex PCR. The sample shows around 38,000 clones, and around 7.6% sits with its ten largest clones. Material for sequencing was blood buffy coat. All receptors come from a woman aged 18-69 years with a cervical HPV16 infection that either progressed to CIN3+ or cleared (not recorded which).

A word on this clone: The read stops 3 residues short of the end of the CDR3; the missing end is completed from the germline J gene. The genes are TRBV20-1 and TRBJ2-5; D possibly corresponds to TRBD1 (6 bases). The V end was cut by 3 bases, the J end by 2 bases, with 10 bases between. Germline V gene lookup returns CDR1 DFQATT and CDR2 SNEGSKA (reference sequence). This CDR3 comprises 13 residues. The CDR3 protein is CSASRRGQETQYF. CDR3 DNA (partial): TGCAGTGCTAGCCGCAGGGGTCAAGAGACC.

Regarding this clone: The observed sequence ends 3 residues before the CDR3 terminus, with the missing tail filled in from the germline J gene. The chain employs TRBV6-2 or TRBV6-3 and TRBJ1-6; the match to TRBD1 covers 8 bases. J lost 7 bases, V lost 6 bases, and 5 bases had no gene match. From germline, CDR1 is MNHEY and CDR2 SVGEGT. The CDR3 is 14 residues long. CDR3 DNA, as far as it was read: TGTGCCAGCAGCCTAGGACAGGGCAATTCACCC. Translating gives CASSLGQGNSP. The entire CDR3 protein is CASSLGQGNSPLHF.

Details on this clone: With the read ending 3 residues before the CDR3 end, the germline J gene is used to fill in that end. The chain recombines TRBV5-1 with TRBJ2-1, with TRBD1 matching over 8 bases. The CDR3 is made up of 14 amino acids. The germline V gene has CDR1 SGHRS and CDR2 YFSETQ. V was clipped by 5 bases and J by 8 bases; unmatched bases: 9. The DNA read from the CDR3 is TGCGCCAGCAGTTTTGGACAGGGAGGCGATGAG. Amino acid sequence: CASSFGQGGDE. The CDR3 reads in full as CASSFGQGGDEQFF. The full variable domain, with the rest looked up from reference TRBV5-1 and TRBJ2-1, is KAGVTQTPRYLIKTRGQQVTLSCSPISGHRSVSWYQQTPGQGLQFLFEYFSETQRNKGNFPGRFSGRQFSNSRSEMNVSTLELGDSALYLCASSFGQGGDEQFFGPGTRLTVL.

CDR3 sequence: CAWSYTPGTGHGENTIYF. The covered CDR3 bases are TGTGCCTGGAGTTATACCCCCGGCACAGGGCATGGAGAAAACACC. The rearrangement joins TRBV30 to TRBJ1-3; weak D call: TRBD1 (6 bases). The read ends 3 residues shy of where the CDR3 ends; the end is completed using the germline J gene. The V gene lost 2 bases and the J gene lost 6 bases, with 26 bases spanning the gap. Germline CDR1 GTSNPN, CDR2 SVGIG (reference sequence). The CDR3 has 18 residues.

Worth noting for this clone: The CDR3 end is not reached by the read, which stops 3 residues before it; the germline J gene fills it in. The chain recombines TRBV13 with TRBJ1-5; possibly TRBD1 for D (5 bases). Germline V gene data show CDR1 as PRHDT and CDR2 as FYEKMQ (reference sequence). The CDR3 is 14 residues long. V lost 5 bases to trimming and J lost 9 bases, with 17 bases between them. The CDR3 here is CASSRGTNQPPQHF. The sequenced CDR3 bases are TGTGCCAGCAGCCGTGGGACTAACCAACCGCCC.

For this clone: The read halts 3 residues ahead of the CDR3 end, with the missing end drawn from the germline J gene. This chain uses TRBV12-3 or TRBV12-4 with TRBJ2-7; D gene ambiguous. Trimming pared 3 bases from V and 2 bases from J, leaving 8 bases between. The CDR3 sequence is 13 residues long. Partial CDR3 DNA: TGTGCCAGCAGTTTGCTGGGCACCTACGAG. This encodes CASSLLGTYE. The CDR3 in full is CASSLLGTYEQYF.

This clone is medium-sized by frequency. Partial CDR3 DNA: TGTGCCAGCAGTGCCCGGTGGGACAGGGACAATGAG. Amino acid sequence: CASSARWDRDNE. The CDR3 in its entirety is CASSARWDRDNEQFF. The chain couples TRBV2 to TRBJ2-1; 9 nucleotides align to TRBD1. The CDR3 goes on 3 residues after the read ends, and that part is filled in from the germline J gene. Germline V CDR1 and CDR2: SNHLY, FYNNEI. With 4 bases clipped from V and 5 bases from J, the junction kept 6 bases outside the gene matches. The CDR3 is made up of 15 amino acids. Full variable domain (missing parts from reference TRBV2 and TRBJ2-1): EPEVTQTPSHQVTQMGQEVILRCVPISNHLYFYWYRQILGQKVEFLVSFYNNEISEKSEIFDDQFSVERPDGSNFTLKIRSTKLEDSAMYFCASSARWDRDNEQFFGPGTRLTVL.

Points on this clone: Sequencing ends 3 residues short of the CDR3 end; the germline J gene provides the rest. This sequence joins TRBV5-1 and TRBJ2-1, with 10 bases aligning to TRBD2. The CDR3 runs to 15 residues. Germline V gene sequence: CDR1 SGHRS, CDR2 YFSETQ. Trimming cost V 5 bases and J 1 base; bases outside gene matches: 3. The CDR3 bases that were read are TGCGCCAGCAGTTCTAGCGGGGGATCCTACAATGAG. This translates into CASSSSGGSYNE. The complete CDR3 reads CASSSSGGSYNEQFF.

CDR3 bases read: TGTGCCAGCAGTGAACGTCAGGAGAGTGAA. This gives the protein CASSERQESE. The entire CDR3 is CASSERQESEAFF. The chain has TRBV2 and TRBJ1-1; D gene unclear. Read data end 3 residues before the CDR3 end; the end is taken from the germline J gene. The CDR3 is made up of 13 amino acids. Germline V lookup: CDR1 SNHLY, CDR2 FYNNEI. V shed 2 bases and J shed 7 bases, with 11 bases lying between them.

In the case of this clone: The read terminates 3 residues before the CDR3 end, so the remaining end is supplied by the germline J gene. This chain uses TRBV28 with TRBJ1-4; 11 bases are a match to TRBD1. This CDR3 region has 15 residues. The V and J ends lost 8 bases and 7 bases, in that order; junction bases with no gene match: 9. Per germline, CDR1 MDHEN and CDR2 SYDVKM. CDR3: CASEMGQGDFEKLFF. Incomplete CDR3 DNA: TGTGCCAGCGAAATGGGACAGGGGGATTTTGAAAAA.

CDR3 DNA (partial): TGTGCCAGCAGCCAAGATCCTAGCGGGGGTCAAGAGACC. The encoded protein is CASSQDPSGGQET. The CDR3 in full is CASSQDPSGGQETQYF. The chain couples TRBV4-2 to TRBJ2-5, with TRBD2 matching over 10 bases. The read ends 3 residues before the CDR3 terminus; that terminus is restored from the germline J gene. The CDR3 loop spans 16 amino acids. The junction had 3 bases not matched to a gene; V was cut back by 0 bases and J by 2 bases. From germline, CDR1 is LGHNA and CDR2 YNFKEQ.

On this clone: The read terminates 3 residues ahead of where the CDR3 ends, so the germline J gene completes it. The chain carries TRBV6-1 and TRBJ1-5; D is unresolved. Germline V gene sequence: CDR1 MNHNS, CDR2 SASEGT. There are 12 residues in the CDR3. V was pared by 2 bases and J by 3 bases, with 2 bases between. The CDR3 loop reads CASSEHNQPQHF. Incomplete CDR3 DNA: TGTGCCAGCAGTGAACACAATCAGCCC.

Notes on this clone: The read halts 3 residues ahead of the CDR3 end, with the missing end drawn from the germline J gene. The chain combines TRBV29-1 with TRBJ1-2; 10 bases align to TRBD1. The V segment lost 6 bases and the J segment 6 bases; nucleotides outside the gene matches: 16. The length of the CDR3 is 16 residues. Germline V gives CDR1 SQVTM, CDR2 ANQGSEA. CDR3 DNA (partial): TGCAGCGTACTCCCGACGGGACAGGGGAAGGAAAATGGC. The encoded protein is CSVLPTGQGKENG. The entire CDR3 sequence reads CSVLPTGQGKENGYTF.

About this clone itself: The observed sequence ends 3 residues before the CDR3 terminus, with the missing tail filled in from the germline J gene. The chain is built from TRBV2 and TRBJ1-6; TRBD1 matches 7 bases. Trimming took 6 bases from V and 7 from J; bases not matched to a gene: 6. The CDR3 runs 14 residues. The V gene's germline CDR1 is SNHLY and CDR2 FYNNEI. CDR3 loop: CASSGQAPNSPLHF. The CDR3 bases that were read are TGTGCCAGCAGCGGACAGGCCCCGAATTCACCC.

As to this clone: The CDR3 end lies 3 residues beyond the end of the read and is filled in from the germline J gene. The chain employs TRBV19 and TRBJ1-1; D might be TRBD1 (6 bases). The CDR3 totals 15 residues. V lost 5 bases to trimming and J lost 0 bases, with 13 bases between them. The germline CDR1 and CDR2 sequences are LNHDA and SQIVND (reference sequence). The DNA read from the CDR3 is TGTGCCAGTAGTGGAAGGACAGCCTTGAACACTGAA. It yields the protein CASSGRTALNTE. The entire CDR3 is CASSGRTALNTEAFF.

With respect to this clone: The CDR3 extends 3 residues past the end of the read, so its final part is completed from the germline J gene. This rearrangement joins TRBV19 to TRBJ1-1, with D possibly matching TRBD1 (5 bases). The germline V gene has CDR1 LNHDA and CDR2 SQIVND (reference sequence). This CDR3 has 15 residues. The V and J ends lost 8 bases and 4 bases respectively, with 20 bases between them. The CDR3 sequence: CASRSGQLPFTEAFF. CDR3 bases read: TGTGCCAGTCGATCCGGACAACTCCCTTTCACTGAA.

As concerns this clone: The read finishes 3 residues shy of the CDR3 end, and the germline J gene is used to complete it. The rearrangement joins TRBV28 to TRBJ1-4; perhaps TRBD1 as D (5 bases). This CDR3 is built from 14 residues. The germline gives CDR1 MDHEN, CDR2 SYDVKM. V lost 1 base, J lost 7 bases, and 10 bases lay in between. The covered CDR3 bases are TGTGCCAGCAGTTTATCCAGGGTTGGTGAAAAA. This gives the protein CASSLSRVGEK. The whole CDR3 sequence reads CASSLSRVGEKLFF.

Note on this clone: The sequenced fragment ends 3 residues before the CDR3 boundary, so the rest is inferred from the germline J gene. V gene TRBV2 combines with J gene TRBJ2-3; TRBD1 is a possible D gene (5 bases). Trimming pared 7 bases from V and 6 bases from J, leaving 23 bases between. Germline loops: CDR1 SNHLY, CDR2 FYNNEI. The CDR3 is made up of 16 amino acids. The covered CDR3 bases are TGTGCCAGCAAGATACAGGCCCAAATCCCGTTGGATACG. Translation gives CASKIQAQIPLDT. The entire CDR3 protein is CASKIQAQIPLDTQYF. Together with reference TRBV2 and TRBJ2-3, the CDR3 gives the full variable domain: EPEVTQTPSHQVTQMGQEVILRCVPISNHLYFYWYRQILGQKVEFLVSFYNNEISEKSEIFDDQFSVERPDGSNFTLKIRSTKLEDSAMYFCASKIQAQIPLDTQYFGPGTRLTVL.

CDR3 region: CASSLGKGETQYF. The sequenced CDR3 bases are TGTGCCAGCAGCTTAGGGAAGGGAGAGACC. The rearrangement uses TRBV7-2 and TRBJ2-5; D unclear. The read falls 3 residues short of the CDR3 end, and the missing part is taken from the germline J gene. CDR3 length: 13 residues. Trimming removed 1 base from V and 4 bases from J, with 7 bases in between. CDR1 and CDR2 from the germline V gene are SGHTA and FQGNSA. Full variable domain (remainder filled in from reference TRBV7-2 and TRBJ2-5): GAGVSQSPSNKVTEKGKDVELRCDPISGHTALYWYRQSLGQGLEFLIYFQGNSAPDKSGLPSDRFSAERTGGSVSTLTIQRTQQEDSAVYLCASSLGKGETQYFGPGTRLLVL.

Of note for this clone: The read ends 3 residues before the CDR3 terminus; that terminus is restored from the germline J gene. The rearrangement links TRBV2 to TRBJ2-7; the D gene is possibly TRBD2 (6 bases). The CDR3 contains 15 residues. From germline, CDR1 is SNHLY and CDR2 FYNNEI. V was clipped by 6 bases and J by 2 bases, with 17 bases between them. The CDR3 bases that were read are TGTGCCAGCAGGGAACCGGGACGGGGGACCTACGAG. Encoded protein: CASREPGRGTYE. The CDR3 in full is CASREPGRGTYEQYF.